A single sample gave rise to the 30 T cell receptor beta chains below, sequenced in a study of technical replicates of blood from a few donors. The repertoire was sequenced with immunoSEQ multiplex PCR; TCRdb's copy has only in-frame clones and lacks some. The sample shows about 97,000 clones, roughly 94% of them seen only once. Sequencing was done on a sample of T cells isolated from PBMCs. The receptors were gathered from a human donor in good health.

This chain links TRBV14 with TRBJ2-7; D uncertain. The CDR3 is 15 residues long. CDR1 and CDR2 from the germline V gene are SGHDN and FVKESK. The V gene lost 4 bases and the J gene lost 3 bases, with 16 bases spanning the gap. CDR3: CASSRLSVQLYEQYF. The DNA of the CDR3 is TGTGCCAGCAGCCGCCTATCAGTACAGCTCTACGAGCAGTACTTC. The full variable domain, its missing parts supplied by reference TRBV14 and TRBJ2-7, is EAGVTQFPSHSVIEKGQTVTLRCDPISGHDNLYWYRRVMGKEIKFLLHFVKESKQDESGMPNNRFLAERTGGTYSTLKVQPAELEDSGVYFCASSRLSVQLYEQYFGPGTRLTVT.

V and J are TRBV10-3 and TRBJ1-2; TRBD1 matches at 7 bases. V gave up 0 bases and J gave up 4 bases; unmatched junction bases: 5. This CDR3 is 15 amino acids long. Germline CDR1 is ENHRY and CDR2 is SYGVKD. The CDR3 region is CAISESIGGGYGYTF. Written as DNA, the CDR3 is TGTGCCATCAGTGAGTCGATAGGGGGCGGCTATGGCTACACCTTC.

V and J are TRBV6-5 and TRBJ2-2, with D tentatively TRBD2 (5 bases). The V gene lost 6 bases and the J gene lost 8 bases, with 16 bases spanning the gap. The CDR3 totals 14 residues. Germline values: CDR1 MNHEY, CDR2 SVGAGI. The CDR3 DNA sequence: TGTGCCAGCAGACCGGGGTTTGGTGTTGGGGAGCTGTTTTTT. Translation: CASRPGFGVGELFF.

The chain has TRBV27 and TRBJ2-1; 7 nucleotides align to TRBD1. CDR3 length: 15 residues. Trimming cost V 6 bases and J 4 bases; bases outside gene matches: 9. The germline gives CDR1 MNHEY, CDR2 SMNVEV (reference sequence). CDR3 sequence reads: CASSVDRDSYNEQFF. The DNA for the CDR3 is TGTGCCAGCAGCGTTGACAGGGATAGTTACAATGAGCAGTTCTTC.

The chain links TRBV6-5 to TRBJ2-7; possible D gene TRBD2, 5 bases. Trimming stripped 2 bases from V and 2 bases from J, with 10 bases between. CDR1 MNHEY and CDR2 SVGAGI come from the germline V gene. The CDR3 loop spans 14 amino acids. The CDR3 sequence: CASSYGGRTYEQYF. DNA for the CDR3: TGTGCCAGCAGTTACGGAGGTAGGACCTACGAGCAGTACTTC.

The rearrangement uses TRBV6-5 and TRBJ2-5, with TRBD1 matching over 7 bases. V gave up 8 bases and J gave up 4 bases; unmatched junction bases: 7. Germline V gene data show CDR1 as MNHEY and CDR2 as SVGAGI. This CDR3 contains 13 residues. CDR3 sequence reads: CASSLTGVETQYF. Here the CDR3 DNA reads TGTGCCAGCTCGCTTACAGGGGTAGAGACCCAGTACTTC.

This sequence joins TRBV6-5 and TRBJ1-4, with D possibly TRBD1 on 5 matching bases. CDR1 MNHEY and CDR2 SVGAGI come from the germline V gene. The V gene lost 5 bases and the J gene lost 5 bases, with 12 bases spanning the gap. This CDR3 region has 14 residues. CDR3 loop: CASSRQGWNEKLFF. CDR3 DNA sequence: TGTGCCAGCAGTCGTCAGGGTTGGAATGAAAAACTGTTTTTT.

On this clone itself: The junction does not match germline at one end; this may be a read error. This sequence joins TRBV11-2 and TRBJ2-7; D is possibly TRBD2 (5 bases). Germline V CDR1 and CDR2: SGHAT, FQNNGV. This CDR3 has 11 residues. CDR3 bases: TGTGCCAGCAGCTCAAGCGGTGGGTCGTCCTTC. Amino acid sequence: CASSSSGGSSF.

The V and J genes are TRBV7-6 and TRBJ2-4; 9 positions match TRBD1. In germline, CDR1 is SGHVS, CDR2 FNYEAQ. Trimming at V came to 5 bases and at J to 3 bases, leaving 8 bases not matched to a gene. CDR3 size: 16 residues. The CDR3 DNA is TGTGCCAGCAGCCAACGACAGGGGGAAGGCAAAAACATTCAGTACTTC. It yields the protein CASSQRQGEGKNIQYF.

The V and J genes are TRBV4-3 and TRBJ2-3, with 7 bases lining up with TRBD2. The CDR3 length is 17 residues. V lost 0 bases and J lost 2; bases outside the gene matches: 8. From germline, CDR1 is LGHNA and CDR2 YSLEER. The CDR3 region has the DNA TGCGCCAGCAGCCAAGATGGTGCTAGCGGTTACACAGATACGCAGTATTTT. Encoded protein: CASSQDGASGYTDTQYF.

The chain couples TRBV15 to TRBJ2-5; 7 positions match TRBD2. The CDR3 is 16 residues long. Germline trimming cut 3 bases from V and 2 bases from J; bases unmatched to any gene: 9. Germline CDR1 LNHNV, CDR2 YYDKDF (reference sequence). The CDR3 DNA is TGTGCCACCAGCAGTACTCGACGGGACTATCAAGAGACCCAGTACTTC. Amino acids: CATSSTRRDYQETQYF.

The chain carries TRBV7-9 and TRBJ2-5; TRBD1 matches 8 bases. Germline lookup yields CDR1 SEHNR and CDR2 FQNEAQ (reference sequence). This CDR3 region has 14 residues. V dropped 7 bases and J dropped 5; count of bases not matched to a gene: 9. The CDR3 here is CASTQGAGDETQYF. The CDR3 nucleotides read TGTGCCAGCACTCAGGGGGCAGGGGACGAGACCCAGTACTTC.

The DNA of the CDR3 is TGTGCCAGCACTGAGGACAGGGAGGTTCAGCCCCAGCATTTT. It encodes CASTEDREVQPQHF. The chain carries TRBV28 and TRBJ1-5, with 8 bases fitting TRBD1. The CDR3 length is 14 residues. Germline trimming cut 7 bases from V and 6 bases from J; bases unmatched to any gene: 8. From germline, CDR1 is MDHEN and CDR2 SYDVKM.

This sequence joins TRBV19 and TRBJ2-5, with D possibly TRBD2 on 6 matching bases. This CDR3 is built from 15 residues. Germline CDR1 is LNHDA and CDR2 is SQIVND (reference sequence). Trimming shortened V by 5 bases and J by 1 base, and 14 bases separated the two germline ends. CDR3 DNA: TGTGCCAGTAGTCCCTCCTTAGCGGCCCAAGAGACCCAGTACTTC. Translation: CASSPSLAAQETQYF. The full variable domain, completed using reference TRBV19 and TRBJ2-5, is DGGITQSPKYLFRKEGQNVTLSCEQNLNHDAMYWYRQDPGQGLRLIYYSQIVNDFQKGDIAEGYSVSREKKESFPLTVTSAQKNPTAFYLCASSPSLAAQETQYFGPGTRLLVL.

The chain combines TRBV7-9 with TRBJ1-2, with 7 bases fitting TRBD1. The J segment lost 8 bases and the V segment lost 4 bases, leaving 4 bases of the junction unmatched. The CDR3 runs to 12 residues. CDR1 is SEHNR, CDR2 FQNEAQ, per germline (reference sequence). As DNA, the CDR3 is TGTGCCAGCAGCTCGACAGGGAGCGGCTACACCTTC. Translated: CASSSTGSGYTF.

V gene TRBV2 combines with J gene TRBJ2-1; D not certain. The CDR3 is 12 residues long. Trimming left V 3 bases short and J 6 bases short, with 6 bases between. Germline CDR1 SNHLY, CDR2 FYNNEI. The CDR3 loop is CASSDWSNEQFF. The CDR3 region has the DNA TGTGCCAGCAGTGATTGGAGCAATGAGCAGTTCTTC.

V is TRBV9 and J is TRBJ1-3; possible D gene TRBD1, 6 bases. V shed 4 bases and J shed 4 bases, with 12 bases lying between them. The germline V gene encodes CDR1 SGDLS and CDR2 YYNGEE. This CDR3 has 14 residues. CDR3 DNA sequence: TGTGCCAGCAGCCTGGGGACATTCGGAAACACCATATATTTT. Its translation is CASSLGTFGNTIYF.

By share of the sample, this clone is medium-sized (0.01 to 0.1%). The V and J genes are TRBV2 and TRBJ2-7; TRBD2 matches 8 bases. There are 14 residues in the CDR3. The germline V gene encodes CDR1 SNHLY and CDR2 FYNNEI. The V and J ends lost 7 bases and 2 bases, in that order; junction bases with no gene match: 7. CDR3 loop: CASMGLAGPYEQYF. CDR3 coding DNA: TGTGCCAGCATGGGGCTAGCGGGTCCCTACGAGCAGTACTTC.

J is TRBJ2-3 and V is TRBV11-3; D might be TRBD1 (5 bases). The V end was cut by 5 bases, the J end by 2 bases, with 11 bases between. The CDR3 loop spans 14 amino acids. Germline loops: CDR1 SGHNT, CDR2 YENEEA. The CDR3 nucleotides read TGTGCCAGCAGCAGGGGCGTCGACACAGATACGCAGTATTTT. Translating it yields CASSRGVDTDTQYF.

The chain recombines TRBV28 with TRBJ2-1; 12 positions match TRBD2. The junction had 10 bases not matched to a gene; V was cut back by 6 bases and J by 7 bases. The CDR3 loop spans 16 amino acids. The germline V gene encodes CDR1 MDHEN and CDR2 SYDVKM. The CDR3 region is CASSPLLAGGQNEQFF. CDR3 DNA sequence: TGTGCCAGCAGCCCCTTACTAGCGGGAGGACAGAATGAGCAGTTCTTC.

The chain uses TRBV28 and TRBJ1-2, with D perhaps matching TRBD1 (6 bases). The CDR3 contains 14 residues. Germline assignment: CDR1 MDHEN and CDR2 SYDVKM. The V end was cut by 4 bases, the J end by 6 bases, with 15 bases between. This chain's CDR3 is CASSSLQGTHGYTF. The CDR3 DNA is TGTGCCAGCAGTTCCTTACAGGGTACCCATGGCTACACCTTC.

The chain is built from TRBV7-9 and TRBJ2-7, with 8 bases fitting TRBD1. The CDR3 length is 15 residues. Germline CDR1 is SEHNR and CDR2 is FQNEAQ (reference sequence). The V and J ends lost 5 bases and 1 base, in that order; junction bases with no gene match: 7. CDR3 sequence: CASSHRDRPSYEQYF. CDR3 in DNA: TGTGCCAGCAGCCACCGGGACAGGCCTTCCTACGAGCAGTACTTC.

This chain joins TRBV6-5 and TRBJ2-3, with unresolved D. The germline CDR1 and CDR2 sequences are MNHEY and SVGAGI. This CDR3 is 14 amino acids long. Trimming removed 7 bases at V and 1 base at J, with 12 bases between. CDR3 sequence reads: CASMKPYGTDTQYF. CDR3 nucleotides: TGTGCCAGCATGAAGCCGTATGGCACAGATACGCAGTATTTT.

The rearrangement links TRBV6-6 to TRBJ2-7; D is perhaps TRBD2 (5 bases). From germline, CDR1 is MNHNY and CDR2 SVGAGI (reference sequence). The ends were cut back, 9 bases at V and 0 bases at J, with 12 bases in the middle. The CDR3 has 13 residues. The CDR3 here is CASTGLSSYEQYF. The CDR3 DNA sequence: TGTGCCAGTACGGGGTTGAGCTCCTACGAGCAGTACTTC.

The DNA for the CDR3 is TGTGCCAGCAGTTTACGTAGCCCCTACGAGCAGTACTTC. This codes for CASSLRSPYEQYF. The chain carries TRBV6-1 and TRBJ2-7; D remains ambiguous. This CDR3 is built from 13 residues. Trimming took 5 bases from V and 2 from J, leaving 10 bases between them. Germline V gene lookup returns CDR1 MNHNS and CDR2 SASEGT.

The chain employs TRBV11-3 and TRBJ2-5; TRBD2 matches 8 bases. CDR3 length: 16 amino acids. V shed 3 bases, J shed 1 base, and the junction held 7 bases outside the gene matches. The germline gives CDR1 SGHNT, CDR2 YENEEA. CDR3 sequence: CASSLGPGGPQETQYF. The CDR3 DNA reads TGTGCCAGCAGCTTGGGGCCGGGAGGGCCCCAAGAGACCCAGTACTTC.

This CDR3 is CASGLASGGGAKETQYF. CDR3 sequence (DNA): TGTGCTAGTGGTTTGGCCAGCGGTGGAGGGGCCAAAGAGACCCAGTACTTC. V is TRBV12-5 and J is TRBJ2-5; a weak D match, TRBD2 (6 bases). Germline V gene data show CDR1 as LGHNT and CDR2 as FRNRAP. There are 17 residues in the CDR3. Trimming left V 1 base short and J 3 bases short, with 18 bases between.

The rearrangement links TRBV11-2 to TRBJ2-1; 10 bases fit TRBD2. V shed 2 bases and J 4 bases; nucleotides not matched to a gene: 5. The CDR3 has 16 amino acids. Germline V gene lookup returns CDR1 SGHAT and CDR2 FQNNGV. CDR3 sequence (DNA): TGTGCCAGCAGCTTACCCCTAGCGGGGGAATACAATGAGCAGTTCTTC. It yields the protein CASSLPLAGEYNEQFF.

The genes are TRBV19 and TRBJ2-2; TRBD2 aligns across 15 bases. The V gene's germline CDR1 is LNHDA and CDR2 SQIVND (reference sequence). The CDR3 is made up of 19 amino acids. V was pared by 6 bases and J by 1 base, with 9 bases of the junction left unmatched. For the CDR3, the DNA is TGTGCCAGTAGCCACGGACTAGCGGGAGGGCCAATGAACACCGGGGAGCTGTTTTTT. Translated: CASSHGLAGGPMNTGELFF. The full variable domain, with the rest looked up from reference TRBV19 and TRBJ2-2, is DGGITQSPKYLFRKEGQNVTLSCEQNLNHDAMYWYRQDPGQGLRLIYYSQIVNDFQKGDIAEGYSVSREKKESFPLTVTSAQKNPTAFYLCASSHGLAGGPMNTGELFFGEGSRLTVL.

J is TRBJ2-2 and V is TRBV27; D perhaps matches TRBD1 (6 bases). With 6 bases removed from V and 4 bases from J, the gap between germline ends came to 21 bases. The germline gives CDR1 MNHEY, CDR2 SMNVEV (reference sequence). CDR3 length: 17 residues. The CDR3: CASSHPRGPRGTGELFF. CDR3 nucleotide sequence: TGTGCCAGCAGCCACCCCAGGGGACCCCGTGGCACCGGGGAGCTGTTTTTT.